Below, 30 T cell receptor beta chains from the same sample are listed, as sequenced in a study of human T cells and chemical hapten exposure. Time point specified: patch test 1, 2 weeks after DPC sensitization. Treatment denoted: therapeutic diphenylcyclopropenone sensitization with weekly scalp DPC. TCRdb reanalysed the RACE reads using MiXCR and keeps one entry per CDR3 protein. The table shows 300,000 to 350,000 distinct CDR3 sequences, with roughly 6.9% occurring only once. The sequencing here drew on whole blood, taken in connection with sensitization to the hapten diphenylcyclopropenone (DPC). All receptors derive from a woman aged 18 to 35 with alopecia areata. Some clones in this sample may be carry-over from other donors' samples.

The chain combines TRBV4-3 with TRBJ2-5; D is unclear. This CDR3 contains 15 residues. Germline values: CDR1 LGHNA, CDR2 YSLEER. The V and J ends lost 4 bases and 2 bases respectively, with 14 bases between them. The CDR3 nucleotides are TGCGCCAGCAGCCCCGATGGCAGTCGTCAAGAGACCCAGTACTTC. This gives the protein CASSPDGSRQETQYF.

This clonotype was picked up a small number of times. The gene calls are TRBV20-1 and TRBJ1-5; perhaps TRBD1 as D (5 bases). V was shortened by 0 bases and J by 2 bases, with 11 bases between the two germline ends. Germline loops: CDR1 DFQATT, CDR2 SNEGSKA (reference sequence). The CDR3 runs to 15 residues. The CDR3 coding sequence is TGCAGTGCTAGAGATCTAGGGGTCGGCAATCAGCCCCAGCATTTT. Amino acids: CSARDLGVGNQPQHF.

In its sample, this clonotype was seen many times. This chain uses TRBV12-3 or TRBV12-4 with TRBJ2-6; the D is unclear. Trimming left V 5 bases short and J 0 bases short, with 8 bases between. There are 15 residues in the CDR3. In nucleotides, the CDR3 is TGTGCCAGCAGTGATCCGGGCTCTGGGGCCAACGTCCTGACTTTC. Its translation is CASSDPGSGANVLTF.

CDR3 region: CASSLFQSPYNEQFF. For the CDR3, the DNA is TGTGCCAGCAGCCTGTTCCAGAGCCCCTACAATGAGCAGTTCTTC. The V and J genes are TRBV14 and TRBJ2-1; D unresolved. The CDR3 covers 15 residues. Deletions cut 4 bases from V and 2 bases from J, with 12 bases between. The germline gives CDR1 SGHDN, CDR2 FVKESK.

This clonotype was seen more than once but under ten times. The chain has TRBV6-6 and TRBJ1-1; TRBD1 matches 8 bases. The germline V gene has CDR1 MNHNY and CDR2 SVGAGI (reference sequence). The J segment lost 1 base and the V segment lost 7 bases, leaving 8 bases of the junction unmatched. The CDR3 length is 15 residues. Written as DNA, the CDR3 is TGTGCCAGCACCCGGACAGGGCGATGGAACACTGAAGCTTTCTTT. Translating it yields CASTRTGRWNTEAFF.

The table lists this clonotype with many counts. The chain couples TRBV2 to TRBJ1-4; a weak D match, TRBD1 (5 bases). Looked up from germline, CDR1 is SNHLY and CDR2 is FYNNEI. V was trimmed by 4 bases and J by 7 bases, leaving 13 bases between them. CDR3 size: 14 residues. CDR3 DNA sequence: TGTGCCAGCAGTGTAGAGGGGTCCGGTGAAAAACTGTTTTTT. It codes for CASSVEGSGEKLFF.

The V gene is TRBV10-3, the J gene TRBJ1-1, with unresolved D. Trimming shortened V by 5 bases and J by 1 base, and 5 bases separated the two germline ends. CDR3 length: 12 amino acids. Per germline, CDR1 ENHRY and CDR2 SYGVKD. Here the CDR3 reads CAISPRNTEAFF. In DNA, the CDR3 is TGTGCCATCAGTCCTAGGAACACTGAAGCTTTCTTT.

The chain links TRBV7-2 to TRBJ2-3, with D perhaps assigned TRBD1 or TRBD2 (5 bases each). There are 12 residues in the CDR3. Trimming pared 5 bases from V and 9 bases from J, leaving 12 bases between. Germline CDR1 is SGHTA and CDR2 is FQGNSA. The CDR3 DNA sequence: TGTGCCAGCAGCGGGGCAGGGAGCACGCAGTATTTT. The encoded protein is CASSGAGSTQYF.

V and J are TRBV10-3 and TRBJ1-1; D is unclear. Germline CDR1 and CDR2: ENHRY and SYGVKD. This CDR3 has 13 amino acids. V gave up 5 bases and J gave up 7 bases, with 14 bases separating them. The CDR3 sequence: CAISQDISLEAFF. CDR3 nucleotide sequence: TGTGCCATCAGTCAAGACATCAGCCTTGAAGCTTTCTTT.

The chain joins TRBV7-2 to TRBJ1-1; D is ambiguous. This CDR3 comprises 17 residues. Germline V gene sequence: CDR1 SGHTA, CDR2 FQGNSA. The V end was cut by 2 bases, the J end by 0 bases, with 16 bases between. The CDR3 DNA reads TGTGCCAGCAGCTTAATCCCCCCAAGGCTTATGAACACTGAAGCTTTCTTT. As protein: CASSLIPPRLMNTEAFF.

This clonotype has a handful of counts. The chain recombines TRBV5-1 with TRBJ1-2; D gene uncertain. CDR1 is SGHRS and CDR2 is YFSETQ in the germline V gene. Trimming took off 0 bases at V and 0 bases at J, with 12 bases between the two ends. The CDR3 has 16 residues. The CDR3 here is CASSLAEGSTNYGYTF. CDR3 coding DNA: TGCGCCAGCAGCTTGGCGGAGGGTTCCACTAACTATGGCTACACCTTC. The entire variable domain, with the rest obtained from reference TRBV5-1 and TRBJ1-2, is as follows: KAGVTQTPRYLIKTRGQQVTLSCSPISGHRSVSWYQQTPGQGLQFLFEYFSETQRNKGNFPGRFSGRQFSNSRSEMNVSTLELGDSALYLCASSLAEGSTNYGYTFGSGTRLTVV.

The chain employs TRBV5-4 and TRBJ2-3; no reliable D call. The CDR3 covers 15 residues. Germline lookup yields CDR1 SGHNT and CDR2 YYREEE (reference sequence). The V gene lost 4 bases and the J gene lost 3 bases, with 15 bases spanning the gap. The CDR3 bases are TGTGCCAGCAGCCGGCCCTCTACTACGACAGATACGCAGTATTTT. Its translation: CASSRPSTTTDTQYF.

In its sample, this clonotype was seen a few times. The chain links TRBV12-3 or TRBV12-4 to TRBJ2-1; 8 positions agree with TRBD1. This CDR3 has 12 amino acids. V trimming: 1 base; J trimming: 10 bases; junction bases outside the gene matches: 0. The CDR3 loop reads CASSLGDREQFF. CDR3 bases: TGTGCCAGCAGTTTAGGGGACAGGGAGCAGTTCTTC.

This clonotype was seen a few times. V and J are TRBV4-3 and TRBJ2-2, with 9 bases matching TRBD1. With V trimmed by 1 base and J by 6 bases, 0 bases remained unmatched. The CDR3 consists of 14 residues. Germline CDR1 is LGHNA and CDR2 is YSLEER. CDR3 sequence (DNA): TGCGCCAGCAGCCAAGGACAGGGGGCCGGGGAGCTGTTTTTT. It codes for CASSQGQGAGELFF.

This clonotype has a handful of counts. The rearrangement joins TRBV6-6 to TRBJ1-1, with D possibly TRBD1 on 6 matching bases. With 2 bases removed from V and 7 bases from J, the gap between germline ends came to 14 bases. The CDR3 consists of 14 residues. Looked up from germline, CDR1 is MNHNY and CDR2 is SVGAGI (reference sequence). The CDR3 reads CASSYPPGQNEAFF. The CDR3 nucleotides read TGTGCCAGCAGTTACCCACCCGGACAGAATGAAGCTTTCTTT.

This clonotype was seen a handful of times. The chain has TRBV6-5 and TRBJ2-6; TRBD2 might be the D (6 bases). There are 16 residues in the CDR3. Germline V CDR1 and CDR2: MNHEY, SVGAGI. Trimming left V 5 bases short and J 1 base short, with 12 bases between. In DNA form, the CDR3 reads TGTGCCAGCAGTCGGGCCGGAGGGTCTGGGGCCAACGTCCTGACTTTC. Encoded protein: CASSRAGGSGANVLTF.

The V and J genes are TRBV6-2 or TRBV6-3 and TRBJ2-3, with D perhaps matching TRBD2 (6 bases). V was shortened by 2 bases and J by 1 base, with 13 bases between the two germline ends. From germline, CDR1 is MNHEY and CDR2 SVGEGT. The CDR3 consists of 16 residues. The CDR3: CASSYVGGAGTDTQYF. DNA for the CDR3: TGTGCCAGCAGTTACGTCGGCGGGGCCGGCACAGATACGCAGTATTTT.

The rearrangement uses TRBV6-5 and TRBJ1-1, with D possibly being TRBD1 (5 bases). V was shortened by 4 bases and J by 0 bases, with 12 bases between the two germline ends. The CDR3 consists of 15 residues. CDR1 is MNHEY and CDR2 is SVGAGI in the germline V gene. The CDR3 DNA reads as TGTGCCAGCAGTTTCCGACAGCTAATGAACACTGAAGCTTTCTTT. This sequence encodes CASSFRQLMNTEAFF.

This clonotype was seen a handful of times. The CDR3 nucleotides are TGCAGGATGGGTGAGGGCCGCGGAAGGTCCGAGCAGTACTTC. Its translation is CRMGEGRGRSEQYF. The chain uses TRBV29-1 and TRBJ2-7, with TRBD2 as a possible D gene (5 bases). Germline values: CDR1 SQVTM, CDR2 ANQGSEA. This CDR3 comprises 14 residues.

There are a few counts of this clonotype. CDR3 sequence: CASSPAESNTEAFF. DNA of the CDR3: TGTGCCAGCAGCCCCGCGGAGTCGAACACTGAAGCTTTCTTT. This chain links TRBV12-3 or TRBV12-4 with TRBJ1-1; D gene unclear. Trimming stripped 6 bases from V and 1 base from J, with 12 bases between. This CDR3 spans 14 amino acids.

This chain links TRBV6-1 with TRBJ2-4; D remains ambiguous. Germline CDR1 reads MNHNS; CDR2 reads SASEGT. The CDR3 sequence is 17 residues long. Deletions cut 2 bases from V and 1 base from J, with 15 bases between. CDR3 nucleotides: TGTGCCAGCAGTGAATTTATGGATCTTGGCGCCAAAAACATTCAGTACTTC. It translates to CASSEFMDLGAKNIQYF.

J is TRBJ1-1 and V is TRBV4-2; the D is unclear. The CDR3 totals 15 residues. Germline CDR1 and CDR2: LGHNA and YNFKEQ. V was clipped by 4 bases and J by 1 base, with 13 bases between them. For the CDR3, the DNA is TGTGCCAGCAGCCCCCTGGTGAGTGAGAACACTGAAGCTTTCTTT. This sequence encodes CASSPLVSENTEAFF.

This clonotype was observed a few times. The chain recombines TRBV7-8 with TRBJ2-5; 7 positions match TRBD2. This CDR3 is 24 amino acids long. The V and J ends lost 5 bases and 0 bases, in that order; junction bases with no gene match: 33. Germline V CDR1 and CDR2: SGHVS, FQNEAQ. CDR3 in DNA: TGTGCCAGCAGCCCTCTACGACTAGCTCTCGGTCTAAGCCTGAGAGCTCCGTACCAAGAGACCCAGTACTTC. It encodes CASSPLRLALGLSLRAPYQETQYF. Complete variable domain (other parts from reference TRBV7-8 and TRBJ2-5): GAGVSQSPRYKVAKRGQDVALRCDPISGHVSLFWYQQALGQGPEFLTYFQNEAQLDKSGLPSDRFFAERPEGSVSTLKIQRTQQEDSAVYLCASSPLRLALGLSLRAPYQETQYFGPGTRLLVL.

The CDR3 DNA reads TGTGCCAGCAGCTTAGCACTAGGAAGCAATCAGCCCCAGCATTTT. Translated: CASSLALGSNQPQHF. V usage is TRBV7-6 and J usage is TRBJ1-5; no firm D call. Germline V gene data show CDR1 as SGHVS and CDR2 as FNYEAQ. The CDR3 is 15 amino acids. V was trimmed by 0 bases and J by 1 base, leaving 7 bases between them.

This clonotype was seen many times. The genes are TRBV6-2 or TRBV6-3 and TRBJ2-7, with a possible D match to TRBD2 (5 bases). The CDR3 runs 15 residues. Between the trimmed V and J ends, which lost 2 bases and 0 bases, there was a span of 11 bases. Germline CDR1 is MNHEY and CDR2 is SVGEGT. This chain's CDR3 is CASSYMSGNSYEQYF. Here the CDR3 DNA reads TGTGCCAGCAGTTACATGTCGGGGAACTCCTACGAGCAGTACTTC.

CDR3 nucleotides: TGTGCCACCAGTGTAGCGGGGACGGATCAGCCCCAGCATTTT. It translates to CATSVAGTDQPQHF. The chain uses TRBV24-1 and TRBJ1-5, with D perhaps TRBD1 (5 bases). Germline loops: CDR1 KGHDR, CDR2 SFDVKD. V was clipped by 5 bases and J by 5 bases, with 12 bases between them. CDR3 length: 14 amino acids.

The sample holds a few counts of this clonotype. The CDR3 nucleotides are TGTGCCAGCAGCAAGCCTATGGACGGACCACCCCTCCACTTT. Protein: CASSKPMDGPPLHF. The J gene is TRBJ1-6, the V gene TRBV6-1; D unresolved. V dropped 6 bases and J dropped 11 bases, with 17 bases sitting between them. This CDR3 region has 14 residues. Germline V gene data show CDR1 as MNHNS and CDR2 as SASEGT.

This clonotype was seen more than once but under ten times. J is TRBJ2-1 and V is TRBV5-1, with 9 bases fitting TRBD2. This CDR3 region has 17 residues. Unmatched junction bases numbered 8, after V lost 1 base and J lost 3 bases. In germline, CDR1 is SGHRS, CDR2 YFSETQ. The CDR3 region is CASSLSPAGGRYNEQFF. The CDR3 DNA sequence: TGCGCCAGCAGCTTGTCCCCAGCGGGGGGCCGCTACAATGAGCAGTTCTTC.

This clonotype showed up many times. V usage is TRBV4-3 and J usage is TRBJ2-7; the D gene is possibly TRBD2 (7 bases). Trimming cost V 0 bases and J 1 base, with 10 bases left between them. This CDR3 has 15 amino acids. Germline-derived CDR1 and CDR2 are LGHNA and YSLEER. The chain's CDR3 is CASSQEAGTSYEQYF. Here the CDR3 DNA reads TGCGCCAGCAGCCAAGAAGCGGGGACATCCTACGAGCAGTACTTC.

CDR3 sequence (DNA): TGCAGTGCTAGTCTTGGGTTCCGCACAGATACGCAGTATTTT. Protein: CSASLGFRTDTQYF. This chain joins TRBV20-1 and TRBJ2-3; D gene ambiguous. This CDR3 contains 14 residues. Germline V gene sequence: CDR1 DFQATT, CDR2 SNEGSKA (reference sequence). The germline V and J ends were trimmed by 3 bases and 1 base, with 11 bases remaining between them.